The 32 T cell receptor beta chains in this list originate from one sample, sequenced in a study of PD-L1 blockade in urothelial cancer. Assay used: immunoSEQ multiplex PCR; TCRdb lists only in-frame clones, some missing. The data show tens of thousands of clones, 91% seen once. The sample's time point: peripheral blood 6 weeks after treatment start. Sequenced here: PBMCs, sampled around atezolizumab (anti-PD-L1) treatment. These receptors originate from a woman of 80 years or more with urothelial cancer.

The chain couples TRBV7-3 to TRBJ1-1, with a possible D match to TRBD1 (5 bases). Trimming cost V 5 bases and J 4 bases, with 17 bases left between them. CDR3 size: 15 residues. CDR1 and CDR2 (germline): SGHTA, FQGTGA. This CDR3 reads CASSPGGGVGTEAFF. DNA for the CDR3: TGTGCCAGCAGCCCTGGAGGAGGGGTGGGCACTGAAGCTTTCTTT.

The J gene is TRBJ2-5, the V gene TRBV10-2; 15 nucleotides agree with TRBD2. CDR1 is WSHSY and CDR2 is SAAADI in the germline V gene. The CDR3 covers 18 residues. Germline trimming cut 3 bases from V and 3 bases from J; bases unmatched to any gene: 8. The CDR3 DNA is TGCGCCAGCAGTGACCGGGGACTAGCGGGAGGATGGAAAGAGACCCAGTACTTC. This encodes CASSDRGLAGGWKETQYF.

V is TRBV10-3 and J is TRBJ2-3; D may be TRBD1 (5 bases). Per the germline V gene, CDR1 is ENHRY and CDR2 is SYGVKD. The CDR3 covers 14 residues. Deletions cut 3 bases from V and 4 bases from J, with 11 bases between. The CDR3 here is CAISEPKQADTQYF. DNA of the CDR3: TGTGCCATCAGTGAACCAAAACAGGCAGATACGCAGTATTTT.

This chain uses TRBV28 with TRBJ1-2, with 10 bases matching TRBD1. Germline values: CDR1 MDHEN, CDR2 SYDVKM. CDR3 length equals 14 residues. V trimming: 6 bases; J trimming: 8 bases; junction bases outside the gene matches: 9. As DNA, the CDR3 is TGTGCCAGCAGCCGTCCGGGACAGGGGAGAGGCTACACCTTC. The encoded protein is CASSRPGQGRGYTF.

The rearrangement uses TRBV30 and TRBJ2-3; D may be TRBD1 (5 bases). The germline CDR1 and CDR2 sequences are GTSNPN and SVGIG (reference sequence). This CDR3 contains 13 residues. Between the trimmed V and J ends, which lost 5 bases and 2 bases, there was a span of 11 bases. CDR3 sequence (DNA): TGTGCCTGGGACAGAGCCTACACAGATACGCAGTATTTT. Amino acids: CAWDRAYTDTQYF. Based on the CDR3 plus reference TRBV30 and TRBJ2-3, the full variable domain is SQTIHQWPATLVQPVGSPLSLECTVEGTSNPNLYWYRQAAGRGLQLLFYSVGIGQISSEVPQNLSASRPQDRQFILSSKKLLLSDSGFYLCAWDRAYTDTQYFGPGTRLTVL.

The chain uses TRBV28 and TRBJ1-5; no firm D call. CDR3 length equals 14 residues. The V gene's germline CDR1 is MDHEN and CDR2 SYDVKM. The ends were cut back, 5 bases at V and 5 bases at J, with 13 bases in the middle. CDR3 nucleotide sequence: TGTGCCAGCAGTCCAACGGGGATTTATCAGCCCCAGCATTTT. It yields the protein CASSPTGIYQPQHF. Complete variable domain (other parts from reference TRBV28 and TRBJ1-5): DVKVTQSSRYLVKRTGEKVFLECVQDMDHENMFWYRQDPGLGLRLIYFSYDVKMKEKGDIPEGYSVSREKKERFSLILESASTNQTSMYLCASSPTGIYQPQHFGDGTRLSIL.

V usage is TRBV11-2 and J usage is TRBJ2-1, with D perhaps matching TRBD1 (5 bases). CDR3 size: 13 residues. The V gene lost 3 bases and the J gene lost 7 bases, with 10 bases spanning the gap. From germline, CDR1 is SGHAT and CDR2 FQNNGV. The CDR3 DNA reads as TGTGCCAGCAGCTTTATAGGGGCTAATGAGCAGTTCTTC. Protein: CASSFIGANEQFF.

The chain is built from TRBV7-3 and TRBJ2-7, with D unresolved. V was cut by 3 bases and J by 2 bases, with 8 bases left in between. The CDR3 is 13 residues long. CDR1 and CDR2 from the germline V gene are SGHTA and FQGTGA. The CDR3 bases are TGTGCCAGCAGCTTGAACGTAGCCTACGAGCAGTACTTC. It yields the protein CASSLNVAYEQYF.

This clone was recorded once. This chain links TRBV14 with TRBJ1-2; D uncertain. CDR1 and CDR2 (germline): SGHDN, FVKESK. Trimming removed 1 base from V and 2 bases from J, with 8 bases in between. This CDR3 has 14 residues. The DNA for the CDR3 is TGTGCCAGCAGCCAAGGGTCGGGGAACTATGGCTACACCTTC. Its translation is CASSQGSGNYGYTF.

The chain employs TRBV10-2 and TRBJ1-1, with D possibly matching TRBD1 (5 bases). This CDR3 is 15 amino acids long. Germline lookup yields CDR1 WSHSY and CDR2 SAAADI. The V and J ends lost 5 bases and 1 base respectively, with 14 bases between them. The CDR3 is CASSPAGQGNTEAFF. CDR3 DNA sequence: TGCGCCAGCAGTCCAGCAGGGCAGGGGAACACTGAAGCTTTCTTT.

This sequence joins TRBV2 and TRBJ2-3, with 10 bases matching TRBD2. V lost 3 bases to trimming and J lost 5 bases; unmatched junction nucleotides: 8. Germline V gene lookup returns CDR1 SNHLY and CDR2 FYNNEI. The length of the CDR3 is 16 residues. CDR3 DNA: TGTGCCAGCAGTGATATCTCTAGCGGGAGTAGAGATACGCAGTATTTT. Translation gives CASSDISSGSRDTQYF.

This chain joins TRBV11-2 and TRBJ1-4; no clear D gene. V lost 6 bases and J lost 8, with 7 bases in between. The CDR3 consists of 11 residues. CDR1 is SGHAT, CDR2 FQNNGV, per germline. CDR3 DNA: TGTGCCAGCAGACGAGGGGAAAAACTGTTTTTT. Translating gives CASRRGEKLFF.

The rearrangement joins TRBV5-1 to TRBJ1-4; 9 bases line up with TRBD1. The trim removed 4 bases at V and 5 bases at J, leaving 6 bases unmatched. Germline values: CDR1 SGHRS, CDR2 YFSETQ. The CDR3 runs 15 residues. The CDR3 protein is CASSPGQGRNEKLFF. In DNA, the CDR3 is TGCGCCAGCAGCCCCGGACAGGGGCGGAATGAAAAACTGTTTTTT.

The chain is built from TRBV6-6 and TRBJ2-7, with a tentative D call TRBD1 (6 bases). V lost 8 bases, J lost 2 bases, and 22 bases lay in between. CDR1 and CDR2 from the germline V gene are MNHNY and SVGAGI (reference sequence). The CDR3 has 16 residues. Written as DNA, the CDR3 is TGTGCCAGCCGGCAGCGACCGGGACAACGAACCTACGAGCAGTACTTC. Amino acids: CASRQRPGQRTYEQYF.

The chain has TRBV28 and TRBJ1-1; no reliable D call. Germline V CDR1 and CDR2: MDHEN, SYDVKM. Trimming stripped 7 bases from V and 2 bases from J, with 11 bases between. This CDR3 is built from 13 residues. The CDR3 nucleotides are TGTGCCAGCAACAAGCGCGGCAACACTGAAGCTTTCTTT. Amino acids: CASNKRGNTEAFF.

J is TRBJ2-5 and V is TRBV6-5; D call uncertain. This CDR3 has 14 residues. Germline-derived CDR1 and CDR2 are MNHEY and SVGAGI. With 3 bases removed from V and 4 bases from J, the gap between germline ends came to 12 bases. Written as DNA, the CDR3 is TGTGCCAGCAGTTATCAAGCCGCGCGAGAGACCCAGTACTTC. It encodes CASSYQAARETQYF.

This chain links TRBV27 with TRBJ1-1, with TRBD1 as a possible D gene (6 bases). V was clipped by 5 bases and J by 0 bases, with 13 bases between them. This CDR3 is 15 amino acids long. Germline values: CDR1 MNHEY, CDR2 SMNVEV (reference sequence). In nucleotides, the CDR3 is TGTGCCAGCAGTCCTAGGGGGGGTATGAACACTGAAGCTTTCTTT. Amino acids: CASSPRGGMNTEAFF.

This clone was recorded once. The chain is built from TRBV6-5 and TRBJ1-2; 7 nucleotides agree with TRBD1. J lost 6 bases, V lost 2 bases, and 9 bases had no gene match. This CDR3 has 15 amino acids. Germline lookup yields CDR1 MNHEY and CDR2 SVGAGI. As DNA, the CDR3 is TGTGCCAGCAGTTACGCCACAGGGGTACGGCATGGCTACACCTTC. Protein sequence: CASSYATGVRHGYTF.

This chain uses TRBV12-5 with TRBJ2-3; 8 bases agree with TRBD2. This CDR3 spans 16 amino acids. The V and J ends lost 5 bases and 1 base, in that order; junction bases with no gene match: 8. CDR1 and CDR2 (germline): LGHNT, FRNRAP. This chain's CDR3 is CASGPPGTRGTDTQYF. The CDR3 coding sequence is TGTGCTAGTGGTCCGCCAGGGACTAGGGGCACAGATACGCAGTATTTT.

The chain carries TRBV4-1 and TRBJ2-1; 9 nucleotides match TRBD2. J gave up 7 bases and V 0 bases, and 7 bases lay outside the gene matches. Germline V gives CDR1 MGHRA, CDR2 YSYEKL. The CDR3 runs 16 residues. CDR3 region: CASSQDPAGGLNEQFF. CDR3 in DNA: TGCGCCAGCAGCCAAGATCCGGCGGGAGGGCTTAATGAGCAGTTCTTC.

The chain recombines TRBV7-9 with TRBJ2-1; 13 nucleotides line up with TRBD2. In germline, CDR1 is SEHNR, CDR2 FQNEAQ (reference sequence). The CDR3 is made up of 16 amino acids. J lost 4 bases, V lost 4 bases, and 4 bases had no gene match. CDR3 bases: TGTGCCAGCAGCTCCTTACTAGCGGGAGGGTACAATGAGCAGTTCTTC. This gives the protein CASSSLLAGGYNEQFF.

The rearrangement uses TRBV25-1 and TRBJ2-7; D is perhaps TRBD1 (6 bases). Trimming took 8 bases from V and 3 from J, leaving 8 bases between them. The CDR3 is 11 residues long. CDR1 and CDR2 (germline): MGHDK, SYGVNS. The CDR3 nucleotides read TGTGCCAGCCTGGACAGCTACGAGCAGTACTTC. As protein: CASLDSYEQYF.

The chain has TRBV7-9 and TRBJ2-2; tentatively, D is TRBD2 (6 bases). Germline V gene data show CDR1 as SEHNR and CDR2 as FQNEAQ (reference sequence). CDR3 length: 15 residues. Trimming removed 3 bases at V and 5 bases at J, with 13 bases between. The CDR3 DNA is TGTGCCAGCAGCTTCGGGACTCTGGGGACCGGGGAGCTGTTTTTT. Its protein product is CASSFGTLGTGELFF.

The chain is built from TRBV6-1 and TRBJ1-2, with a tentative D call TRBD1 (5 bases). In germline, CDR1 is MNHNS, CDR2 SASEGT. This CDR3 comprises 15 residues. V lost 10 bases to trimming and J lost 0 bases, with 18 bases between them. The chain's CDR3 is CATWTLSVANYGYTF. The CDR3, as DNA: TGTGCCACATGGACATTGTCAGTAGCTAACTATGGCTACACCTTC.

The chain employs TRBV5-1 and TRBJ2-5, with 8 nucleotides matching TRBD1. Trimming at V came to 4 bases and at J to 5 bases, leaving 10 bases not matched to a gene. The germline V gene encodes CDR1 SGHRS and CDR2 YFSETQ. The CDR3 is made up of 15 amino acids. This chain's CDR3 is CASSGGQGGVETQYF. CDR3 bases: TGCGCCAGCAGCGGAGGACAGGGTGGGGTCGAGACCCAGTACTTC.

In this sample, this clone turned up once. The chain combines TRBV2 with TRBJ1-3, with a tentative D call TRBD1 (5 bases). This CDR3 comprises 14 residues. Germline lookup yields CDR1 SNHLY and CDR2 FYNNEI. V dropped 4 bases and J dropped 2 bases, with 9 bases sitting between them. DNA of the CDR3: TGTGCCAGCAGTGCTGACAGAGCTGGAAACACCATATATTTT. Translating gives CASSADRAGNTIYF.

V gene TRBV5-8 combines with J gene TRBJ1-5; 9 bases line up with TRBD1. This CDR3 spans 14 amino acids. CDR1 and CDR2 from the germline V gene are SGHTS and YDEGEE. V lost 4 bases and J lost 7; bases outside the gene matches: 6. Here the CDR3 DNA reads TGTGCCAGCAGCCAAACAGGGGGCTGGCAGCCCCAGCATTTT. Protein sequence: CASSQTGGWQPQHF.

This sequence joins TRBV10-2 and TRBJ1-1, with D tentatively TRBD1 (5 bases). Germline CDR1 WSHSY, CDR2 SAAADI. V lost 2 bases and J lost 2, with 6 bases in between. This CDR3 contains 13 residues. As DNA, the CDR3 is TGCGCCAGCAGTGAGGGACATAACACTGAAGCTTTCTTT. Translated, it gives CASSEGHNTEAFF.

A note on this clone: Sequence at one end of the junction differs from germline and may be a read error. CDR3 sequence: CASSLARGQTTW. In nucleotides, the CDR3 is TGTGCCAGCAGCTTAGCCCGCGGACAGACCACTTGG. The chain employs TRBV7-2 and TRBJ2-7; maybe TRBD1 (6 bases). The CDR3 length is 12 residues. Per germline, CDR1 SGHTA and CDR2 FQGNSA.

A note on this clone: Sequence at one end of the junction differs from germline and may be a read error. V usage is TRBV7-9 and J usage is TRBJ2-2; TRBD1 matches 11 bases. CDR3 length equals 12 residues. The germline CDR1 and CDR2 sequences are SEHNR and FQNEAQ (reference sequence). The CDR3 loop reads CASSYGTGGLFF. For the CDR3, the DNA is TGTGCCAGCAGCTACGGGACAGGGGGGCTGTTTTTT.

The genes are TRBV5-1 and TRBJ1-1, with D possibly matching TRBD1 (5 bases). Germline V gene lookup returns CDR1 SGHRS and CDR2 YFSETQ. The CDR3 extends over 15 amino acids. Trimming cost V 1 base and J 5 bases, with 15 bases left between them. This CDR3 is CASSLRLGGGTEAFF. CDR3 DNA sequence: TGCGCCAGCAGCTTGCGTTTGGGCGGGGGGACTGAAGCTTTCTTT.

This clone was recorded only once. The gene calls are TRBV30 and TRBJ1-1, with D unresolved. Per the germline V gene, CDR1 is GTSNPN and CDR2 is SVGIG (reference sequence). The CDR3 spans 18 residues. Trimming took off 0 bases at V and 0 bases at J, with 20 bases between the two ends. The CDR3 DNA is TGTGCCTGGAGTGTACGTCTGAGGGCAGTTAACCTGAACACTGAAGCTTTCTTT. The encoded protein is CAWSVRLRAVNLNTEAFF.